This T cell receptor beta chain is drawn from a study of Graves' ophthalmopathy and Graves' hyperthyroidism. Certain patients were not enrolled. These were patients with other autoimmune diseases, uncontrolled infections, pregnancy or lactation. Remarks on this clonotype: The antigen remains undetermined.

V was pared by 0 bases and J by 6 bases, with 14 bases between. CDR3 size: 15 residues. Germline CDR1 is MNHEY and CDR2 is SVGAGI. Study outcomes and limitations: Blood contained most expanded thyroid clonotypes exceeding 0.001 frequency. Separation of ophthalmopathy from stable hyperthyroidism was achieved by a 13-signature model, at around 88% sensitivity and roughly 81% specificity.

Investigators amplified TCR beta CDR3 regions from RNA transcripts. First-round RT-PCR employed HTBI primers, with a second-round multiplex PCR after it. TCRdb itself ran the multiplex PCR reads through MiXCR, one entry per CDR3 protein. The table shows hundreds of thousands of distinct CDR3 sequences, with around 21% occurring only once. The V gene is TRBV6-5, the J gene TRBJ1-1; no clear D gene. Material: peripheral blood. The clonotype originates from a woman aged 18 to 35 with stable Graves' hyperthyroidism. In DNA, the CDR3 is TGTGCCAGCAGTTACTCTCGGGTGGGAACGTCTGAAGCTTTCTTT. This encodes CASSYSRVGTSEAFF.